The 10 T cell receptor beta chains below all came from one sample that was sequenced in a study of T-cell memory formation after mild COVID-19. TCRdb re-analysed the 5' RACE reads in MiXCR, keeping a single row per CDR3 protein. The sample yields 200,000 or so distinct CDR3 sequences, 9.5% seen once. The sample consisted of PBMCs or a T cell subset sorted from them (not recorded which). The receptor source for this set is a man younger than 35 who had mild COVID-19 (a few samples of this study predate the infection). Cell type and time point are not known.

This chain uses TRBV6-2 or TRBV6-3 with TRBJ1-5; D remains ambiguous. V was pared by 2 bases and J by 4 bases, with 12 bases between. The germline CDR1 and CDR2 sequences are MNHEY and SVGEGT. The CDR3 covers 15 residues. DNA of the CDR3: TGTGCCAGCAGTTACGAATGGCAGAGAAATCAGCCCCAGCATTTT. Translation: CASSYEWQRNQPQHF.

The CDR3 loop is CASSNRDPQQEQFF. The CDR3 nucleotides are TGTGCCAGCAGCAATCGGGACCCCCAGCAGGAGCAGTTCTTC. V gene TRBV6-5 combines with J gene TRBJ2-1, with D perhaps assigned TRBD1 or TRBD2 (5 bases each). Trimming took 6 bases from V and 10 from J, leaving 19 bases between them. Germline CDR1 reads MNHEY; CDR2 reads SVGAGI. The CDR3 consists of 14 residues.

This clonotype was detected ten times or more. J is TRBJ2-1 and V is TRBV6-2 or TRBV6-3; D unclear. The germline gives CDR1 MNHEY, CDR2 SVGEGT. The CDR3 totals 12 residues. V was trimmed by 2 bases and J by 7 bases, leaving 6 bases between them. The CDR3 is CASSYLGNEQFF. The CDR3 DNA reads as TGTGCCAGCAGTTACCTGGGAAATGAGCAGTTCTTC.

In the case of this clonotype: Germline and junction disagree at one end, which may indicate a read error. This chain connects TRBV6-5 to TRBJ2-1, with TRBD2 matching 9 bases. The germline V gene has CDR1 MNHEY and CDR2 SVGAGI. The CDR3 is 16 amino acids. The CDR3 here is CDSRVSGGLLYNEQFF. The CDR3 coding sequence is TGTGACAGCAGGGTTAGCGGGGGCCTACTCTACAATGAGCAGTTCTTC.

The rearrangement links TRBV5-1 to TRBJ2-1; D is perhaps TRBD1 (6 bases). The CDR3 runs 13 residues. Trimming stripped 1 base from V and 6 bases from J, with 8 bases between. Per germline, CDR1 SGHRS and CDR2 YFSETQ. In DNA form, the CDR3 reads TGCGCCAGCAGCTTGCAGGGGTTCAATGAGCAGTTCTTC. Translating it yields CASSLQGFNEQFF.

In its sample, this clonotype was seen many times. The chain carries TRBV7-2 and TRBJ1-2; D remains ambiguous. Trimming cost V 0 bases and J 0 bases, with 11 bases left between them. The CDR3 runs 16 residues. From germline, CDR1 is SGHTA and CDR2 FQGNSA. As DNA, the CDR3 is TGTGCCAGCAGCTTAGCAGCGACTCGAGCTAACTATGGCTACACCTTC. Encoded protein: CASSLAATRANYGYTF. The variable domain in full, with the rest retrieved from reference TRBV7-2 and TRBJ1-2, is GAGVSQSPSNKVTEKGKDVELRCDPISGHTALYWYRQSLGQGLEFLIYFQGNSAPDKSGLPSDRFSAERTGGSVSTLTIQRTQQEDSAVYLCASSLAATRANYGYTFGSGTRLTVV.

This clonotype was counted a few times. The chain is built from TRBV7-2 and TRBJ2-7; a possible D gene is TRBD1 (6 bases). Germline V gene lookup returns CDR1 SGHTA and CDR2 FQGNSA. The length of the CDR3 is 14 residues. Trimming took 7 bases from V and 2 from J, leaving 15 bases between them. CDR3 bases: TGTGCCAGCAAGAGTACAGGGAGCGCCTACGAGCAGTACTTC. Translated: CASKSTGSAYEQYF. The full variable domain, with the rest looked up from reference TRBV7-2 and TRBJ2-7, is GAGVSQSPSNKVTEKGKDVELRCDPISGHTALYWYRQSLGQGLEFLIYFQGNSAPDKSGLPSDRFSAERTGGSVSTLTIQRTQQEDSAVYLCASKSTGSAYEQYFGPGTRLTVT.

V and J are TRBV3-1 and TRBJ1-4, with D unresolved. V was cut by 1 base and J by 7 bases, with 13 bases left in between. The CDR3 runs to 15 residues. Germline CDR1 and CDR2: LGHDT and YNNKEL (reference sequence). The CDR3 here is CASSQGALGGEKLFF. As DNA, the CDR3 is TGTGCCAGCAGCCAAGGGGCCCTGGGTGGTGAAAAACTGTTTTTT. Drawing the rest from reference TRBV3-1 and TRBJ1-4, the complete variable domain is DTAVSQTPKYLVTQMGNDKSIKCEQNLGHDTMYWYKQDSKKFLKIMFSYNNKELIINETVPNRFSPKSPDKAHLNLHINSLELGDSAVYFCASSQGALGGEKLFFGSGTQLSVL.

This rearrangement joins TRBV7-3 to TRBJ2-1; no reliable D call. V was cut by 5 bases and J by 0 bases, with 8 bases left in between. The CDR3 has 14 amino acids. Germline CDR1 and CDR2: SGHTA and FQGTGA. CDR3 amino acids: CASSVQSSYNEQFF. The CDR3 nucleotides read TGTGCCAGCAGCGTACAAAGCTCCTACAATGAGCAGTTCTTC.

This clonotype was detected ten times or more. The V gene is TRBV12-3 or TRBV12-4, the J gene TRBJ1-5; D not resolved. Trimming took 1 base from V and 3 from J, leaving 10 bases between them. The CDR3 has 15 amino acids. The CDR3 sequence is CASSLGGSVNQPQHF. CDR3 in DNA: TGTGCCAGCAGTTTAGGGGGTTCGGTCAATCAGCCCCAGCATTTT.